These T cell receptor beta chains were read from a single sample in a study of blood T cell repertoires in COVID-19. The protocol was immunoSEQ multiplex PCR, while the TCRdb copy is restricted to in-frame clones and leaves out a portion. The sample has 80,000 to 90,000 clones, approximately 86% seen once. The specimen sequenced was peripheral blood. The source of these receptors is an elderly man with active or convalescent COVID-19. Each CDR3 is given with its conserved first and last residue. Fields, in order: J gene, V gene, CDR3 protein.

j_gene: TRBJ1-1; v_gene: TRBV20-1; CDR3aa: CSASPGTGDTEAFF
j_gene: TRBJ1-4; v_gene: TRBV4-3; CDR3aa: CASSVDRGREKLFF
j_gene: TRBJ2-7; v_gene: TRBV2; CDR3aa: CASSGGLAGGTYEQYF
j_gene: TRBJ1-6; v_gene: TRBV15; CDR3aa: CATGLPLSPLHF
j_gene: TRBJ2-1; v_gene: TRBV7-9; CDR3aa: CASSLMAENNEQFF
j_gene: TRBJ1-1; v_gene: TRBV10-3; CDR3aa: CAINTGQRGGEAFF
j_gene: TRBJ1-2; v_gene: TRBV28; CDR3aa: CASSRGQGAYGYTF
j_gene: TRBJ2-1; v_gene: TRBV7-3; CDR3aa: CASKPLANERGLNEQFF
j_gene: TRBJ2-4; v_gene: TRBV6-5; CDR3aa: CASSYRASGQNIQYF
j_gene: TRBJ2-3; v_gene: TRBV19; CDR3aa: CASSISGGMGDTQYF
j_gene: TRBJ1-3; v_gene: TRBV7-9; CDR3aa: CASSQQGFNTIYF
j_gene: TRBJ2-7; v_gene: TRBV7-9; CDR3aa: CASSLPGGQTYEQYF
j_gene: TRBJ2-7; v_gene: TRBV28; CDR3aa: CASTTGQVPYEQYF
j_gene: TRBJ2-1; v_gene: TRBV9; CDR3aa: CASSVGDYNNEQFF
j_gene: TRBJ2-2; v_gene: TRBV5-1; CDR3aa: CASSQSGSDTGELFF
j_gene: TRBJ1-3; v_gene: TRBV29-1; CDR3aa: CSVEERGQGVAIYF
j_gene: TRBJ1-4; v_gene: TRBV7-9; CDR3aa: CASSAGPPEPNEKLFF
j_gene: TRBJ2-3; v_gene: TRBV10-3; CDR3aa: CAISGMGQGLSTDTQYF
j_gene: TRBJ2-3; v_gene: TRBV6-1; CDR3aa: CASSEASGTDTQYF
j_gene: TRBJ2-3; v_gene: TRBV4-3; CDR3aa: CASSQDGRLVPDTQYF
j_gene: TRBJ2-1; v_gene: TRBV27; CDR3aa: CASSRDRGHNEQFF
j_gene: TRBJ1-1; v_gene: TRBV4-1; CDR3aa: CASSQRRSSEAFF
j_gene: TRBJ1-6; v_gene: TRBV18; CDR3aa: CASSPLQGMWNSPLHF
j_gene: TRBJ1-1; v_gene: TRBV18; CDR3aa: CASSPPSGCTEAFF
j_gene: TRBJ2-7; v_gene: TRBV7-2; CDR3aa: CASSQRTADSSYEQYF
j_gene: TRBJ2-1; v_gene: TRBV4-2; CDR3aa: CASSKGLAVDNEQFF
j_gene: TRBJ1-2; v_gene: TRBV6-5; CDR3aa: CASNGGQVLNYGYTF
j_gene: TRBJ2-1; v_gene: TRBV19; CDR3aa: CASSIDTWTGGVEQFF
j_gene: TRBJ2-1; v_gene: TRBV3-1/TRBV3-2; CDR3aa: CASSQASGSRNEQFF
j_gene: TRBJ2-3; v_gene: TRBV24-1; CDR3aa: CATSDTRTGTDTQYF
j_gene: TRBJ2-7; v_gene: TRBV2; CDR3aa: CASRVYRDEQYF
j_gene: TRBJ1-1; v_gene: TRBV19; CDR3aa: CASSIARTGGNTEAFF
j_gene: TRBJ2-1; v_gene: TRBV10-3; CDR3aa: CAITETGGAYNEQFF
j_gene: TRBJ2-1; v_gene: TRBV7-7; CDR3aa: CASSLAFGLWNEQFF
j_gene: TRBJ1-1; v_gene: TRBV7-2; CDR3aa: CASSLDAGFEAFF
j_gene: TRBJ2-1; v_gene: TRBV5-1; CDR3aa: CASSRRLAGGTYNEQFF
j_gene: TRBJ2-4; v_gene: TRBV5-4; CDR3aa: CASSLASEKNIQYF
j_gene: TRBJ2-5; v_gene: TRBV30; CDR3aa: CAWSRDSGGAIGYF
j_gene: TRBJ2-1; v_gene: TRBV11-1; CDR3aa: CASSRGARTSVNEQFF
j_gene: TRBJ2-4; v_gene: TRBV5-1; CDR3aa: CASSPGAKNIQYF
j_gene: TRBJ2-5; v_gene: TRBV5-1; CDR3aa: CASSLGRGLEETQYF
j_gene: TRBJ1-4; v_gene: TRBV11-1; CDR3aa: CASSLDRGEKLFF
j_gene: TRBJ2-3; v_gene: TRBV5-6; CDR3aa: CASSWAGTRPSTDTQYF
j_gene: TRBJ2-2; v_gene: TRBV27; CDR3aa: CASSWGVGRTGELFF
j_gene: TRBJ2-1; v_gene: TRBV7-6; CDR3aa: CASSLATGAGLYNEQFF
j_gene: TRBJ2-3; v_gene: TRBV27; CDR3aa: CASRKEGGSPTDTQYF
j_gene: TRBJ1-2; v_gene: TRBV7-8; CDR3aa: CASSPDSNYGYTF